This T cell receptor (beta chain) was observed in a study of cytomegalovirus exposure and HLA in healthy donors. Notes on the study in general: Reported performance of the classifier showed diagnosis of cytomegalovirus status with high specificity and sensitivity. Most TCR sequences showed up rarely, but some public TCRs showed up in many donors. The study flagged 150 to 200 TCR beta chains as cytomegalovirus-associated.

Using immunoSEQ multiplex PCR, the repertoire was profiled, and TCRdb retains in-frame clones only, with some absent. The table includes approximately 260,000 clones, 80% to 90% detected once. The donors formed part of the approximately 120-subject validation cohort, distinct from the roughly 700-subject first cohort. As to this clone: The antigen remains unidentified.

V was trimmed by 1 base and J by 9 bases, leaving 14 bases between them. The length of the CDR3 is 14 residues. Germline V gives CDR1 SGHTA, CDR2 FQGNSA. The V gene is TRBV7-2, the J gene TRBJ2-3; tentatively, D is TRBD2 (7 bases). Source material: PBMCs. The receptor was isolated from a woman under 30 in good health and CMV-seronegative. The CDR3 DNA follows: TGTGCCAGCAGCTTAGACGGGGGGCTCCCGACGCAGTATTTT. Its translation: CASSLDGGLPTQYF.